This T cell receptor beta chain was sequenced for a study of cytomegalovirus exposure and HLA in healthy donors. This CDR3 has 13 amino acids. CDR1 and CDR2 from the germline V gene are MDHEN and SYDVKM. V lost 6 bases and J lost 3, with 12 bases in between. A multiplex PCR was run with 60 Vbeta primers and 13 Jbeta primers. Assay: immunoSEQ multiplex PCR; the TCRdb copy retains only in-frame clones and omits some. The sample contains roughly 150,000 clones, about 80% of which appear only once. This clonotype was sampled from a man aged 25 to 40 in good health and CMV-seronegative. The sequencing sample was made of PBMCs. The chain joins TRBV28 to TRBJ2-7; weak D call: TRBD1 (6 bases). This CDR3 reads CASRGGMLYEQYF. The CDR3 DNA reads TGTGCCAGCAGAGGGGGTATGCTCTACGAGCAGTACTTC.